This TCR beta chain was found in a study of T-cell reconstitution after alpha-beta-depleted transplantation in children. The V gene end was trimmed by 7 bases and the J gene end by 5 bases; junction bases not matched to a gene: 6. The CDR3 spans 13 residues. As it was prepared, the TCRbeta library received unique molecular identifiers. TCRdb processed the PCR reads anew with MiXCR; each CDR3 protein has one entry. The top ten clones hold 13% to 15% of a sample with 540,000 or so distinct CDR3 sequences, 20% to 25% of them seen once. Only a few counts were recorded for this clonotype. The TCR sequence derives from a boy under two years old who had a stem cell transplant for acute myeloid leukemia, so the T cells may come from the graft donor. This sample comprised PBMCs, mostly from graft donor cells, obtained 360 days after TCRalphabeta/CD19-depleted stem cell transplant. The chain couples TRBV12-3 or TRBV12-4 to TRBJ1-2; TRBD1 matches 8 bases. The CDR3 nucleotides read TGTGCCAGCAACGTCAGGGGGCCTTATGGCTACACCTTC. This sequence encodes CASNVRGPYGYTF.